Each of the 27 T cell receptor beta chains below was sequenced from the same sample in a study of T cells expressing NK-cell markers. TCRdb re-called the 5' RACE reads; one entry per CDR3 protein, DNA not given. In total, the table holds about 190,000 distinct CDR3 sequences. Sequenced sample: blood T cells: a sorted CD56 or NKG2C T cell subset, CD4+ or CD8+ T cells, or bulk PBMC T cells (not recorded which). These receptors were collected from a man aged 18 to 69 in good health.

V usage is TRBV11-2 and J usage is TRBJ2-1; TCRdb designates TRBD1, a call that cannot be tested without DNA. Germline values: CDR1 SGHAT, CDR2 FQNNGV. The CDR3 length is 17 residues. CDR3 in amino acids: CASSFGTAFSSYNEQFF.

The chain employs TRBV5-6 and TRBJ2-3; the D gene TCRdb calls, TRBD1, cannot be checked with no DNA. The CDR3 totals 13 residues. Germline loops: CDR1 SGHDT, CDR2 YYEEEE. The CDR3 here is CASSRGQLDTQYF.

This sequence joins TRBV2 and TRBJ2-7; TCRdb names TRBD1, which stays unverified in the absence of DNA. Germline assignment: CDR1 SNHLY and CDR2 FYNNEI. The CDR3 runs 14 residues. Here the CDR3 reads CASSRGTEAYEQYF.

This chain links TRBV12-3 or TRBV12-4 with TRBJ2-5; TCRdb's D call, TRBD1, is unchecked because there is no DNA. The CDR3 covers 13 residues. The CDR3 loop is CASTSRGQETQYF.

The CDR3 spells CASSLSQGVTEAFF. The chain uses TRBV12-3 or TRBV12-4 and TRBJ1-1; TCRdb indicates TRBD1, and absent DNA this call remains unverified. CDR3 length: 14 residues.

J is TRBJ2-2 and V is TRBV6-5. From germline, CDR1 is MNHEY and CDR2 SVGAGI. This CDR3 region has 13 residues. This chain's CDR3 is CASTLPNTGELFF.

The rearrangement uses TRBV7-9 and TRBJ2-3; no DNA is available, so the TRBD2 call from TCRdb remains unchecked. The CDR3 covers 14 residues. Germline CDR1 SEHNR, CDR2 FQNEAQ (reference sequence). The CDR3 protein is CASRPNRARDTQYF.

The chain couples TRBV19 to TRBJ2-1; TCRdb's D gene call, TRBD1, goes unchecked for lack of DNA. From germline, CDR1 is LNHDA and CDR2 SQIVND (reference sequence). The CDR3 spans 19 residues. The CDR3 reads CASSISGIGGIGTGNEQFF.

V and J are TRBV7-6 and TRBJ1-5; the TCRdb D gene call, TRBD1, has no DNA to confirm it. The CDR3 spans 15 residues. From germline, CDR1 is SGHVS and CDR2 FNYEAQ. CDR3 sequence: CASSAGQGGNQPQHF.

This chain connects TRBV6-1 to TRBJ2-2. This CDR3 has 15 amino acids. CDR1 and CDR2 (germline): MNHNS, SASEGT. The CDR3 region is CASSSHRANTGELFF.

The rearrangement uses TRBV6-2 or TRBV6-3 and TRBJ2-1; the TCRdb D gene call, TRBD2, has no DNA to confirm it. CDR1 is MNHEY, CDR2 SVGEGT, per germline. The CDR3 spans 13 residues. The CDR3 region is CASGSGNYNEQFF.

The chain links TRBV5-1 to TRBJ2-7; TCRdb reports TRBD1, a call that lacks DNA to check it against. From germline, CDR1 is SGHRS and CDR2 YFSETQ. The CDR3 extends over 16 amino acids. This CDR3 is CASSQDPGTGRREQYF. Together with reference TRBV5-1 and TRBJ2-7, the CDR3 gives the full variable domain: KAGVTQTPRYLIKTRGQQVTLSCSPISGHRSVSWYQQTPGQGLQFLFEYFSETQRNKGNFPGRFSGRQFSNSRSEMNVSTLELGDSALYLCASSQDPGTGRREQYFGPGTRLTVT.

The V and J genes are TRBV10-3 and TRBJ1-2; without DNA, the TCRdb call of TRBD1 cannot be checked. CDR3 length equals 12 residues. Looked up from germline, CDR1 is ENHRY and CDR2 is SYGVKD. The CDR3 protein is CAIKDTLYGYTF.

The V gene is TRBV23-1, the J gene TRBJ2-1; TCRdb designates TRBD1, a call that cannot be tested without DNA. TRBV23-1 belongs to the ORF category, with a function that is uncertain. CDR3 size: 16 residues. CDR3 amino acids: CASSQSQGGRFNEQFF.

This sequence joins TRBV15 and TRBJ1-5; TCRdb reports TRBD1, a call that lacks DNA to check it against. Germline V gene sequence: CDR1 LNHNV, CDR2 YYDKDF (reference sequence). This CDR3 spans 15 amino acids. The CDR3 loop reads CATSRPGQSNQPQHF.

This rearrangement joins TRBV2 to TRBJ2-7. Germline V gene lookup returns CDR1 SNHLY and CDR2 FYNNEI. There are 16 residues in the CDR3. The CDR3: CASSEASASDSYEQYF. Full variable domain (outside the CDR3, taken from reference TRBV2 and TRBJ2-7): EPEVTQTPSHQVTQMGQEVILRCVPISNHLYFYWYRQILGQKVEFLVSFYNNEISEKSEIFDDQFSVERPDGSNFTLKIRSTKLEDSAMYFCASSEASASDSYEQYFGPGTRLTVT.

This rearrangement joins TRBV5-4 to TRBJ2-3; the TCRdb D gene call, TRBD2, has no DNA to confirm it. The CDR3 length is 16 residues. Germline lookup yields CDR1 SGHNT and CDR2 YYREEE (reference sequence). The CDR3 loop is CASSLSLAGTTDTQYF.

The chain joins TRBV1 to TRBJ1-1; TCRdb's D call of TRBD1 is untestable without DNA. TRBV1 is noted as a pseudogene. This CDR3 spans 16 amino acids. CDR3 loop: CTSSRKAGDESTEAFF.

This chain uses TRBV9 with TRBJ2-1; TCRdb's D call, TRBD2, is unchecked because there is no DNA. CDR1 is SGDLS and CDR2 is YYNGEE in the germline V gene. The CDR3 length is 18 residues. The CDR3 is CASSANTLEGPRDDEQFF.

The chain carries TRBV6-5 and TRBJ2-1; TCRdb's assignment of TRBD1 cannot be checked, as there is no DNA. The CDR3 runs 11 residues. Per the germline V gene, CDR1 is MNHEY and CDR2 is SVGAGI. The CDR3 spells CASSYRDGEFF.

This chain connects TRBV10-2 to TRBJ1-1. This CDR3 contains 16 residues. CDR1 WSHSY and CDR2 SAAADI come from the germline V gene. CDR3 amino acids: CASSETLGTASSEAFF.

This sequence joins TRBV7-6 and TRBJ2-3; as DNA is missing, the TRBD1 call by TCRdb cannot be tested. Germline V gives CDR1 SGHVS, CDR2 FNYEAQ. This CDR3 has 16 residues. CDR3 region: CASSLDTGGRTDTQYF.

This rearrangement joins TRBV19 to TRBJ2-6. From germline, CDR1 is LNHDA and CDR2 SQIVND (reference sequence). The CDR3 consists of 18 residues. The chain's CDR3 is CASSIFFGDSSGANVLTF.

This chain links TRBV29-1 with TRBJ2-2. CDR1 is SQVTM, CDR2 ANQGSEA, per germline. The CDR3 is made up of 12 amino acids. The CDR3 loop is CSVMLTSGELFF.

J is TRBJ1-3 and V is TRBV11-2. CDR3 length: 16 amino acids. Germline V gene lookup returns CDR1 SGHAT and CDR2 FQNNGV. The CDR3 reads CASSPVELGTGNTIYF.

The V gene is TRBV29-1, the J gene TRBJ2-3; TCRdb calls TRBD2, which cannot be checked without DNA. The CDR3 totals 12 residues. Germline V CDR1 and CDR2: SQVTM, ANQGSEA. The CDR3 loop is CSVDEGPDTQYF.

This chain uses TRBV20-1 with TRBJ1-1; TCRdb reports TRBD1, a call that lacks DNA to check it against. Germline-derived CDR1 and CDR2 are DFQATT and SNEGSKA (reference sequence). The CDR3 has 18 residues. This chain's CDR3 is CSAVPTPGQVIGWTEAFF.